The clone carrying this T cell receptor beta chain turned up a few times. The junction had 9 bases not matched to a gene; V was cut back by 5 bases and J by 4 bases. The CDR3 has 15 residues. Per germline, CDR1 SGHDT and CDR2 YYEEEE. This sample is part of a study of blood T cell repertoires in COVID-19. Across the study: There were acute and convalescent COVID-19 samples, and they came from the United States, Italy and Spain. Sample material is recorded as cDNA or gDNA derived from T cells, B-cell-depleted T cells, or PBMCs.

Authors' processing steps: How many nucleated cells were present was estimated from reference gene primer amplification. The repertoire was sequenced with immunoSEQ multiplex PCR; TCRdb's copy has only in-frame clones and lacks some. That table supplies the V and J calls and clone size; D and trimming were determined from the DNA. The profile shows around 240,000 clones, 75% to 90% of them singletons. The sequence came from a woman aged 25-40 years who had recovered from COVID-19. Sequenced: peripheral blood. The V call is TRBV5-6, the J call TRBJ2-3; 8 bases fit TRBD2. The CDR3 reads CASRKRGPKADTQYF. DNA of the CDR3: TGTGCCAGCAGGAAGCGGGGGCCGAAGGCAGATACGCAGTATTTT.